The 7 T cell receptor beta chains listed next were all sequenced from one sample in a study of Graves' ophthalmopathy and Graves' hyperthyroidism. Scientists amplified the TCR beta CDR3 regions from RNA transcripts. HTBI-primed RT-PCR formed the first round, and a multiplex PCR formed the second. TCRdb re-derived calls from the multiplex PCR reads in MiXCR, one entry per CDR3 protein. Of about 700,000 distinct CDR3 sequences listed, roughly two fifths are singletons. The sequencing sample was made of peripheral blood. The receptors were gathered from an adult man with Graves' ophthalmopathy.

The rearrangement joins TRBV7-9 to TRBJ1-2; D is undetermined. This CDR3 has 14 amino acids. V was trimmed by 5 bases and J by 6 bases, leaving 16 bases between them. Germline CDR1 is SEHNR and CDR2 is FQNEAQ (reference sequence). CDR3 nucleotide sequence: TGTGCCAGCAGCGTTGTGACGGTCCAGGATGGCTACACCTTC. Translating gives CASSVVTVQDGYTF.

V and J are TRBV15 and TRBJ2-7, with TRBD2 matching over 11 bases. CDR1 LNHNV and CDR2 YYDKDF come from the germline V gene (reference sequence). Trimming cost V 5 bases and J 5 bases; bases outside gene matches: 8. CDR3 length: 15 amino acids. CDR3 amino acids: CATSPRTSGRHEQYF. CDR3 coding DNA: TGTGCCACCAGCCCTCGGACTAGCGGGCGTCACGAGCAGTACTTC.

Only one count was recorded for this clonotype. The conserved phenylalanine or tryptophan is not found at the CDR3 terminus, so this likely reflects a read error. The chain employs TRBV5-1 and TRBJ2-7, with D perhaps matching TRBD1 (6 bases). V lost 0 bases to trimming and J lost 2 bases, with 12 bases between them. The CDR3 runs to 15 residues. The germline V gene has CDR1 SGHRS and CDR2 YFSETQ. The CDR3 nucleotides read TGCGCCAGCAGCTTGGACAGGGTAAAGGCCTACGAGCAGTACTCC. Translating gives CASSLDRVKAYEQYS.

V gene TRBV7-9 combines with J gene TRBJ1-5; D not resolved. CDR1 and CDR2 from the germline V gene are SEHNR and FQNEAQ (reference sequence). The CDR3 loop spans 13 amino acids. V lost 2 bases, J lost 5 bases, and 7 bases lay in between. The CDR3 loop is CASSLRVDQPQHF. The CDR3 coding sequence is TGTGCCAGCAGCTTACGGGTTGATCAGCCCCAGCATTTT. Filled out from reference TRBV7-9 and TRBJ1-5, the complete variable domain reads DTGVSQNPRHKITKRGQNVTFRCDPISEHNRLYWYRQTLGQGPEFLTYFQNEAQLEKSRLLSDRFSAERPKGSFSTLEIQRTEQGDSAMYLCASSLRVDQPQHFGDGTRLSIL.

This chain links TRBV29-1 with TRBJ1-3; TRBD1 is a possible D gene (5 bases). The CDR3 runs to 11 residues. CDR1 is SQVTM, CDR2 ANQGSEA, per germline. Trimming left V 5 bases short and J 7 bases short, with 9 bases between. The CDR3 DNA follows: TGCAGCGTTCAGCGGGGGAACACCATATATTTT. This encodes CSVQRGNTIYF.

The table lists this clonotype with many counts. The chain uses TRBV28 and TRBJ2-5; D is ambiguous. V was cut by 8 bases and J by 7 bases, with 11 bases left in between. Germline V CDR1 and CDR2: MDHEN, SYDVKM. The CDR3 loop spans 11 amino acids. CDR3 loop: CASEQGRTQYF. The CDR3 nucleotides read TGTGCCAGCGAGCAAGGCAGGACCCAGTACTTC.

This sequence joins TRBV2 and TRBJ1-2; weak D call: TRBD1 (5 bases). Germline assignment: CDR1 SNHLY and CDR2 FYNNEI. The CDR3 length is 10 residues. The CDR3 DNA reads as TGTGCTCGCAGGGACTATGGCTACACCTTC. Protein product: CARRDYGYTF.